These 23 T cell receptor beta chains were all obtained from the same sample, sequenced in a study of blood T cell repertoires in COVID-19. The protocol was immunoSEQ multiplex PCR, while the TCRdb copy is restricted to in-frame clones and leaves out a portion. The sample contains 390,000 or so clones, roughly four fifths of which appear only once. Source material: PBMCs or T cells enriched from blood (not recorded which). These receptors all stem from a woman aged 50 to 60 who had recovered from COVID-19.

The rearrangement links TRBV13 to TRBJ1-1; a weak D match, TRBD1 (5 bases). From germline, CDR1 is PRHDT and CDR2 FYEKMQ (reference sequence). V was pared by 4 bases and J by 4 bases, with 13 bases between. This CDR3 region has 14 residues. DNA for the CDR3: TGTGCCAGCAGCTCGCCGGGGGATGGCACTGAAGCTTTCTTT. It yields the protein CASSSPGDGTEAFF.

The rearrangement joins TRBV15 to TRBJ2-3; 8 nucleotides line up with TRBD2. The CDR3 has 15 residues. Germline CDR1 and CDR2: LNHNV and YYDKDF (reference sequence). After removal of 2 bases from V and 3 bases from J, the junction contained 4 bases not matched to a gene. CDR3 in amino acids: CATSRLSGSTDTQYF. DNA of the CDR3: TGTGCCACCAGCAGACTAAGCGGGAGTACAGATACGCAGTATTTT.

This rearrangement joins TRBV19 to TRBJ2-7, with 8 bases fitting TRBD2. The V and J ends lost 5 bases and 2 bases, in that order; junction bases with no gene match: 5. The CDR3 runs to 14 residues. Per the germline V gene, CDR1 is LNHDA and CDR2 is SQIVND (reference sequence). CDR3 DNA: TGTGCCAGTAGTGTCCAGCGGGAGACCTACGAGCAGTACTTC. Translation gives CASSVQRETYEQYF. The full variable domain, its missing parts supplied by reference TRBV19 and TRBJ2-7, is DGGITQSPKYLFRKEGQNVTLSCEQNLNHDAMYWYRQDPGQGLRLIYYSQIVNDFQKGDIAEGYSVSREKKESFPLTVTSAQKNPTAFYLCASSVQRETYEQYFGPGTRLTVT.

This clone was counted a few times. V usage is TRBV7-2 and J usage is TRBJ1-4; D unresolved. V was trimmed by 3 bases and J by 8 bases, leaving 10 bases between them. Germline V CDR1 and CDR2: SGHTA, FQGNSA. This CDR3 has 13 residues. Here the CDR3 DNA reads TGTGCCAGCAGCTTTAACGGGGTAGAAAAACTGTTTTTT. Protein sequence: CASSFNGVEKLFF.

The gene calls are TRBV7-9 and TRBJ1-5; TRBD1 might be the D (5 bases). Germline CDR1 and CDR2: SEHNR and FQNEAQ (reference sequence). V gave up 1 base and J gave up 4 bases, with 8 bases separating them. The CDR3 spans 14 residues. The CDR3, as DNA: TGTGCCAGCAGCTTAGGCTCAGGGAATCAGCCCCAGCATTTT. Its protein product is CASSLGSGNQPQHF.

The V and J genes are TRBV19 and TRBJ2-7; 9 nucleotides line up with TRBD1. The V gene end was trimmed by 7 bases and the J gene end by 2 bases; junction bases not matched to a gene: 9. The CDR3 is 15 residues long. In germline, CDR1 is LNHDA, CDR2 SQIVND (reference sequence). CDR3 sequence reads: CASKNRDRAAYEQYF. DNA for the CDR3: TGTGCCAGTAAAAATCGGGACAGGGCAGCCTACGAGCAGTACTTC.

The gene calls are TRBV5-1 and TRBJ2-1; D might be TRBD2 (5 bases). This CDR3 spans 12 amino acids. Trimming pared 7 bases from V and 2 bases from J, leaving 7 bases between. Per the germline V gene, CDR1 is SGHRS and CDR2 is YFSETQ. The CDR3 coding sequence is TGCGCCAGCCGAGCGGCCTACAATGAGCAGTTCTTC. This encodes CASRAAYNEQFF. The full variable domain, in which reference TRBV5-1 and TRBJ2-1 provide the parts outside the CDR3, is KAGVTQTPRYLIKTRGQQVTLSCSPISGHRSVSWYQQTPGQGLQFLFEYFSETQRNKGNFPGRFSGRQFSNSRSEMNVSTLELGDSALYLCASRAAYNEQFFGPGTRLTVL.

This clone has just a few counts. The chain employs TRBV6-6 and TRBJ2-7; D possibly corresponds to TRBD2 (5 bases). The CDR3 runs to 14 residues. CDR1 is MNHNY, CDR2 SVGAGI, per germline (reference sequence). The V end was cut by 6 bases, the J end by 3 bases, with 15 bases between. The chain's CDR3 is CASSQHGENYEQYF. In DNA, the CDR3 is TGTGCCAGCAGCCAACACGGGGAAAACTACGAGCAGTACTTC.

The chain carries TRBV5-1 and TRBJ2-2, with D possibly TRBD2 on 6 matching bases. The ends were cut back, 4 bases at V and 6 bases at J, with 16 bases in the middle. The germline CDR1 and CDR2 sequences are SGHRS and YFSETQ. The CDR3 length is 15 residues. The CDR3: CASSTNPSASGELFF. As DNA, the CDR3 is TGCGCCAGCAGCACCAACCCTAGCGCCTCCGGGGAGCTGTTTTTT. Full variable domain (rest looked up from reference TRBV5-1 and TRBJ2-2): KAGVTQTPRYLIKTRGQQVTLSCSPISGHRSVSWYQQTPGQGLQFLFEYFSETQRNKGNFPGRFSGRQFSNSRSEMNVSTLELGDSALYLCASSTNPSASGELFFGEGSRLTVL.

The chain recombines TRBV7-2 with TRBJ1-5; 7 nucleotides line up with TRBD1. The CDR3 runs to 15 residues. Losses at the gene ends were 5 bases for V and 4 bases for J; bases not matched to a gene: 8. Germline V lookup: CDR1 SGHTA, CDR2 FQGNSA. In DNA form, the CDR3 reads TGTGCCAGCAGCACCCGGGACAGCCATAATCAGCCCCAGCATTTT. Amino acid sequence: CASSTRDSHNQPQHF. The full variable domain, in which reference TRBV7-2 and TRBJ1-5 provide the parts outside the CDR3, is GAGVSQSPSNKVTEKGKDVELRCDPISGHTALYWYRQSLGQGLEFLIYFQGNSAPDKSGLPSDRFSAERTGGSVSTLTIQRTQQEDSAVYLCASSTRDSHNQPQHFGDGTRLSIL.

The genes are TRBV2 and TRBJ1-2; D not certain. The CDR3 is made up of 14 amino acids. V was clipped by 6 bases and J by 1 base, with 12 bases between them. CDR1 and CDR2 (germline): SNHLY, FYNNEI. CDR3 in amino acids: CASRRAANNYGYTF. CDR3 nucleotide sequence: TGTGCCAGCAGGAGGGCAGCCAATAACTATGGCTACACCTTC.

Only a few counts were recorded for this clone. The chain couples TRBV19 to TRBJ1-2; TRBD1 might be the D (5 bases). Trimming took off 3 bases at V and 8 bases at J, with 19 bases between the two ends. This CDR3 region has 15 residues. Germline V gene data show CDR1 as LNHDA and CDR2 as SQIVND (reference sequence). CDR3 sequence: CASSMTEPTFLGYTF. CDR3 nucleotide sequence: TGTGCCAGTAGTATGACAGAACCAACCTTTTTGGGCTACACCTTC.

The CDR3 protein is CASSAAVPPSEGYTF. CDR3 coding DNA: TGTGCCAGCAGTGCCGCGGTCCCCCCGAGTGAGGGCTACACCTTC. The rearrangement joins TRBV2 to TRBJ1-2, with D unclear. There are 15 residues in the CDR3. V was cut by 4 bases and J by 8 bases, with 20 bases left in between. CDR1 and CDR2 (germline): SNHLY, FYNNEI.

In this sample, this clone turned up a few times. The chain links TRBV10-1 to TRBJ1-1; TRBD1 aligns across 7 bases. With V trimmed by 6 bases and J by 1 base, 26 bases remained unmatched. Looked up from germline, CDR1 is WNHNN and CDR2 is SYGVQD (reference sequence). This CDR3 has 21 residues. The CDR3 sequence is CASSLVSTGDTQAASNTEAFF. CDR3 nucleotides: TGCGCCAGCAGCCTGGTCTCCACAGGGGACACACAGGCCGCTTCGAACACTGAAGCTTTCTTT.

The chain combines TRBV19 with TRBJ1-5, with 7 positions matching TRBD1. J was trimmed by 1 base and V by 5 bases; bases with no gene match: 8. In germline, CDR1 is LNHDA, CDR2 SQIVND (reference sequence). This CDR3 is 16 amino acids long. The CDR3 coding sequence is TGTGCCAGTAGTCTCACCGGGACAGAGAGCAATCAGCCCCAGCATTTT. Translation: CASSLTGTESNQPQHF. Drawing the rest from reference TRBV19 and TRBJ1-5, the complete variable domain is DGGITQSPKYLFRKEGQNVTLSCEQNLNHDAMYWYRQDPGQGLRLIYYSQIVNDFQKGDIAEGYSVSREKKESFPLTVTSAQKNPTAFYLCASSLTGTESNQPQHFGDGTRLSIL.

The genes are TRBV5-1 and TRBJ2-7, with 8 bases matching TRBD2. The ends lost 4 bases at V and 6 bases at J; junction bases unmatched: 24. CDR3 length equals 19 residues. Germline CDR1 SGHRS, CDR2 YFSETQ. CDR3 protein: CASSISYDNAGTRASEQYF. In DNA form, the CDR3 reads TGCGCCAGCAGCATTAGTTACGATAACGCCGGGACTAGGGCAAGCGAGCAGTACTTC.

The chain is built from TRBV19 and TRBJ2-3; the match to TRBD2 covers 11 bases. The CDR3 has 16 amino acids. V was pared by 4 bases and J by 4 bases, with 7 bases of the junction left unmatched. Germline assignment: CDR1 LNHDA and CDR2 SQIVND (reference sequence). The CDR3 reads CASSRIAGGGADTQYF. CDR3 coding DNA: TGTGCCAGTAGTAGAATAGCGGGAGGGGGAGCAGATACGCAGTATTTT.

The chain employs TRBV7-3 and TRBJ1-5; a possible D gene is TRBD1 (6 bases). The CDR3 covers 14 residues. Germline-derived CDR1 and CDR2 are SGHTA and FQGTGA. V gave up 3 bases and J gave up 6 bases, with 12 bases separating them. Here the CDR3 DNA reads TGTGCCAGCAGCTTCGGGACAAGGTCTCAGCCCCAGCATTTT. Amino acids: CASSFGTRSQPQHF.

This clone was recorded once. V is TRBV5-1 and J is TRBJ1-2; D is undetermined. The CDR3 has 14 amino acids. Trimming took 0 bases from V and 4 from J, leaving 10 bases between them. Germline V lookup: CDR1 SGHRS, CDR2 YFSETQ. The CDR3 here is CASSLGEGSYGYTF. DNA of the CDR3: TGCGCCAGCAGCTTGGGTGAGGGAAGCTATGGCTACACCTTC. Together with reference TRBV5-1 and TRBJ1-2, the CDR3 gives the full variable domain: KAGVTQTPRYLIKTRGQQVTLSCSPISGHRSVSWYQQTPGQGLQFLFEYFSETQRNKGNFPGRFSGRQFSNSRSEMNVSTLELGDSALYLCASSLGEGSYGYTFGSGTRLTVV.

The chain couples TRBV3-1 (or the pseudogene TRBV3-2) to TRBJ1-3; D is unresolved. The CDR3 has 16 residues. Per germline, CDR1 LGHDT and CDR2 YNNKEL (reference sequence). Deletions cut 5 bases from V and 0 bases from J, with 14 bases between. The CDR3 loop is CASSVRAGSSGNTIYF. The DNA of the CDR3 is TGTGCCAGCAGCGTGAGGGCGGGGAGCTCTGGAAACACCATATATTTT.

V and J are TRBV11-2 and TRBJ2-3; D not certain. The CDR3 is 15 amino acids. The germline V gene encodes CDR1 SGHAT and CDR2 FQNNGV. Trimming shortened V by 4 bases and J by 2 bases, and 13 bases separated the two germline ends. As DNA, the CDR3 is TGTGCCAGCAGCTCGCAACACAGATCCACAGATACGCAGTATTTT. Amino acid sequence: CASSSQHRSTDTQYF. Filled out from reference TRBV11-2 and TRBJ2-3, the complete variable domain reads EAGVAQSPRYKIIEKRQSVAFWCNPISGHATLYWYQQILGQGPKLLIQFQNNGVVDDSQLPKDRFSAERLKGVDSTLKIQPAKLEDSAVYLCASSSQHRSTDTQYFGPGTRLTVL.

The chain uses TRBV28 and TRBJ1-6, with D possibly matching TRBD1 (5 bases). The CDR3 is 15 amino acids. Germline loops: CDR1 MDHEN, CDR2 SYDVKM. V lost 6 bases and J 2 bases, leaving 11 bases between the germline ends. The CDR3 here is CASRPTGAYNSPLHF. CDR3 sequence (DNA): TGTGCCAGCAGGCCAACAGGCGCCTATAATTCACCCCTCCACTTT. Full variable domain (outside the CDR3, taken from reference TRBV28 and TRBJ1-6): DVKVTQSSRYLVKRTGEKVFLECVQDMDHENMFWYRQDPGLGLRLIYFSYDVKMKEKGDIPEGYSVSREKKERFSLILESASTNQTSMYLCASRPTGAYNSPLHFGNGTRLTVT.

This rearrangement joins TRBV5-1 to TRBJ1-3, with unresolved D. The CDR3 extends over 17 amino acids. V gave up 5 bases and J gave up 2 bases, with 20 bases separating them. Germline V lookup: CDR1 SGHRS, CDR2 YFSETQ. CDR3: CASRRASPGNTGNTIYF. CDR3 nucleotide sequence: TGCGCCAGCAGGCGGGCCTCCCCAGGAAACACTGGAAACACCATATATTTT.